These 11 T cell receptor beta chains were sequenced from one sample in a study of cytomegalovirus exposure and HLA in healthy donors. It was with 60 Vbeta and 13 Jbeta primers that the PCR ran. The assay was immunoSEQ multiplex PCR, and TCRdb's table has in-frame clones only and misses some. This table holds over 80,000 clones, around 81% found once. The material sequenced was PBMCs. The receptor source for this set is a man in his forties in good health and CMV-seropositive.

The V and J genes are TRBV6-1 and TRBJ1-2, with TRBD1 matching over 8 bases. The J segment lost 4 bases and the V segment lost 5 bases, leaving 6 bases of the junction unmatched. This CDR3 has 14 residues. Germline V gene data show CDR1 as MNHNS and CDR2 as SASEGT. The CDR3 here is CASSTRTGLYGYTF. The CDR3 DNA sequence: TGTGCCAGCAGTACCAGGACAGGGCTCTATGGCTACACCTTC.

J is TRBJ2-2 and V is TRBV6-1; TRBD2 agrees at 13 bases. CDR3 size: 15 residues. Per the germline V gene, CDR1 is MNHNS and CDR2 is SASEGT. The V segment lost 6 bases and the J segment 6 bases; nucleotides outside the gene matches: 4. DNA of the CDR3: TGTGCCAGCAGAGGACTAGCGGGAGTATCCGGGGAGCTGTTTTTT. It encodes CASRGLAGVSGELFF.

The J gene is TRBJ2-2, the V gene TRBV6-5; D is uncertain. CDR3 length equals 15 residues. The germline V gene encodes CDR1 MNHEY and CDR2 SVGAGI. Trimming stripped 4 bases from V and 0 bases from J, with 9 bases between. Here the CDR3 reads CASSWSQPNTGELFF. CDR3 nucleotide sequence: TGTGCCAGCAGTTGGAGCCAACCGAACACCGGGGAGCTGTTTTTT.

This chain joins TRBV6-5 and TRBJ2-1, with D maybe TRBD2 (5 bases). Germline lookup yields CDR1 MNHEY and CDR2 SVGAGI. V was clipped by 7 bases and J by 6 bases, with 19 bases between them. The CDR3 spans 15 residues. The CDR3 nucleotides read TGTGCCAGCATCCATGGAGAAAGCGGATCCAATGAGCAGTTCTTC. This gives the protein CASIHGESGSNEQFF.

The rearrangement joins TRBV27 to TRBJ2-3; TRBD2 matches at 8 bases. Germline V gene sequence: CDR1 MNHEY, CDR2 SMNVEV (reference sequence). The CDR3 runs to 20 residues. The J segment lost 6 bases and the V segment lost 0 bases, leaving 20 bases of the junction unmatched. For the CDR3, the DNA is TGTGCCAGCAGTTTATCAAGGGGATCAGCGGTAGCGGGGAAATGGGATACGCAGTATTTT. Translating it yields CASSLSRGSAVAGKWDTQYF.

The V gene is TRBV5-1, the J gene TRBJ1-3, with D possibly matching TRBD1 (6 bases). CDR3 length: 15 amino acids. Per germline, CDR1 SGHRS and CDR2 YFSETQ. V lost 2 bases and J 0 bases, leaving 9 bases between the germline ends. The CDR3 nucleotides read TGCGCCAGCAGCTTACAGGGTATCTCTGGAAACACCATATATTTT. It codes for CASSLQGISGNTIYF. The entire variable domain, with the rest obtained from reference TRBV5-1 and TRBJ1-3, is as follows: KAGVTQTPRYLIKTRGQQVTLSCSPISGHRSVSWYQQTPGQGLQFLFEYFSETQRNKGNFPGRFSGRQFSNSRSEMNVSTLELGDSALYLCASSLQGISGNTIYFGEGSWLTVV.

This clone came up a few times. The V and J genes are TRBV5-5 and TRBJ1-4; TRBD1 agrees at 10 bases. The CDR3 spans 16 residues. Germline V gene sequence: CDR1 SGHKS, CDR2 YYEKEE (reference sequence). V gave up 3 bases and J gave up 2 bases; unmatched junction bases: 4. This CDR3 reads CASSSGTGVTNEKLFF. As DNA, the CDR3 is TGTGCCAGCAGCTCCGGGACAGGGGTTACTAATGAAAAACTGTTTTTT.

This clone has more than one count but fewer than ten. The chain is built from TRBV19 and TRBJ2-1; TRBD2 aligns across 13 bases. This CDR3 has 16 amino acids. The germline V gene has CDR1 LNHDA and CDR2 SQIVND (reference sequence). Trimming at V came to 5 bases and at J to 9 bases, leaving 10 bases not matched to a gene. The CDR3 sequence: CASSAGVLAGGSEQFF. In DNA, the CDR3 is TGTGCCAGTAGTGCAGGAGTACTAGCGGGGGGGAGTGAGCAGTTCTTC.

The rearrangement links TRBV18 to TRBJ1-4, with D tentatively TRBD1 (5 bases). Germline V gene lookup returns CDR1 KGHSH and CDR2 LQKENI. V was shortened by 6 bases and J by 6 bases, with 11 bases between the two germline ends. This CDR3 contains 13 residues. Here the CDR3 DNA reads TGTGCCAGCTCTCCCCGGGGGGATGAAAAACTGTTTTTT. Translation: CASSPRGDEKLFF.

The sample holds one count of this clone. The V gene is TRBV11-2, the J gene TRBJ2-7; D remains unclear. Looked up from germline, CDR1 is SGHAT and CDR2 is FQNNGV. The V end was cut by 2 bases, the J end by 3 bases, with 14 bases between. CDR3 length: 15 amino acids. CDR3 nucleotides: TGTGCCAGCAGCTTATCCCGATCAGGCAACTACGAGCAGTACTTC. This sequence encodes CASSLSRSGNYEQYF.

This clone was picked up a small number of times. The chain couples TRBV5-1 to TRBJ2-7, with TRBD1 matching over 7 bases. Germline V CDR1 and CDR2: SGHRS, YFSETQ. The V gene end was trimmed by 4 bases and the J gene end by 4 bases; junction bases not matched to a gene: 11. The CDR3 length is 15 residues. CDR3 amino acids: CASSPSPGQLYEQYF. CDR3 in DNA: TGCGCCAGCAGCCCCTCCCCGGGACAGCTATACGAGCAGTACTTC.